One sample yielded the 4 T cell receptor beta chains listed below, sequenced in a study of T cell repertoires in cytomegalovirus infection. One entry per CDR3 protein, called by TCRdb with MiXCR from the reads. Of 800,000 to 950,000 distinct CDR3 sequences listed, less than 35% are singletons. These receptors have no identified antigens. Sequences were derived from cultured CD8+ T cells from PBMCs, sampled from culture after CMV antigen stimulation. All receptors come from a human donor in good health (CMV status not recorded). Some clones in this sample may be carry-over from other donors' samples.

The chain is built from TRBV6-5 and TRBJ1-4; 9 nucleotides agree with TRBD1. The J segment lost 6 bases and the V segment lost 5 bases, leaving 4 bases of the junction unmatched. CDR3 length: 14 residues. CDR1 is MNHEY, CDR2 SVGAGI, per germline. The CDR3 spells CASSLRDRDEKLFF. The CDR3 region has the DNA TGTGCCAGCAGTCTCCGGGACAGGGATGAAAAACTGTTTTTT.

The chain uses TRBV6-5 and TRBJ2-3; weak D call: TRBD1 (5 bases). The germline V and J ends were trimmed by 7 bases and 2 bases, with 16 bases remaining between them. Germline CDR1 and CDR2: MNHEY and SVGAGI. CDR3 size: 15 residues. The DNA of the CDR3 is TGTGCCAGCACCCCCGACAGAGAGGACACAGATACGCAGTATTTT. Protein sequence: CASTPDREDTDTQYF.

The CDR3 DNA reads as TGTGCCAGCAGTTATCTGTGGGGGGGTCCTTTAAACAATGAGCAGTTCTTC. This sequence encodes CASSYLWGGPLNNEQFF. The chain joins TRBV6-2 or TRBV6-3 to TRBJ2-1, with 7 bases fitting TRBD2. J was trimmed by 5 bases and V by 3 bases; bases with no gene match: 13. CDR1 is MNHEY, CDR2 SVGEGT, per germline. The CDR3 runs to 17 residues.

This clonotype was seen a few times. The chain links TRBV29-1 to TRBJ1-5, with no clear D. The V and J ends lost 4 bases and 0 bases respectively, with 13 bases between them. This CDR3 is built from 15 residues. Germline CDR1 and CDR2: SQVTM and ANQGSEA. The CDR3 DNA reads TGCAGCGTTGTTGTCCTAGGGAATAGCAATCAGCCCCAGCATTTT. The encoded protein is CSVVVLGNSNQPQHF.